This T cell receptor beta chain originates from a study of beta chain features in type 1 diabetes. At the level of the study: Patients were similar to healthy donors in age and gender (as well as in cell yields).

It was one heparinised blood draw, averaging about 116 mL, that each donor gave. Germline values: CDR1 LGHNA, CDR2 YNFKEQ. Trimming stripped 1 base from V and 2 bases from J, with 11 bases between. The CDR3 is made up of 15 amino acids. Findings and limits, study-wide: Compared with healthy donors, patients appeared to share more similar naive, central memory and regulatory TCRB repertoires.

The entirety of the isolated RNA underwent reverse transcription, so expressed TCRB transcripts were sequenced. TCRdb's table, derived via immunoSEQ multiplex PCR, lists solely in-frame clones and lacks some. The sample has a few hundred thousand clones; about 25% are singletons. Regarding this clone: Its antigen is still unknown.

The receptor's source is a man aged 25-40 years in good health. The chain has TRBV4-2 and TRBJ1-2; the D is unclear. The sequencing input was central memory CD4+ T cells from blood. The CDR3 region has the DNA TGTGCCAGCAGCCAAGGTCGCGATCTGAACTATGGCTACACCTTC. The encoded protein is CASSQGRDLNYGYTF.